This entry lists 4 T cell receptor beta chains sequenced from one sample in a study of T cells after yellow fever vaccination. TCRdb called the 5' RACE reads again in MiXCR, with one record for every CDR3 protein. The profile shows roughly 320,000 distinct CDR3 sequences, roughly a tenth of them singletons. The source was CD4+ T cells sorted from PBMCs, collected 45 days after the yellow fever booster vaccination. These TCRs come from a man younger than 30 who received the YFV17D yellow fever vaccine.

The CDR3: CASSLVQGFFIADTQYF. CDR3 DNA sequence: TGTGCCAGCAGCTTAGTGCAGGGATTCTTCATCGCAGATACGCAGTATTTT. J is TRBJ2-3 and V is TRBV7-8, with D possibly matching TRBD1 (5 bases). This CDR3 has 17 amino acids. V was shortened by 1 base and J by 4 bases, with 18 bases between the two germline ends. From germline, CDR1 is SGHVS and CDR2 FQNEAQ.

The gene calls are TRBV5-4 and TRBJ2-3, with D possibly TRBD1 on 5 matching bases. Germline V gene sequence: CDR1 SGHNT, CDR2 YYREEE (reference sequence). The germline V and J ends were trimmed by 0 bases and 4 bases, with 12 bases remaining between them. CDR3 length equals 15 residues. CDR3 sequence reads: CASSLALTTADTQYF. CDR3 nucleotide sequence: TGTGCCAGCAGCTTGGCCTTGACGACAGCAGATACGCAGTATTTT.

This chain connects TRBV7-2 to TRBJ1-2, with TRBD1 matching 7 bases. CDR3 size: 15 residues. Germline V gene sequence: CDR1 SGHTA, CDR2 FQGNSA. V lost 3 bases, J lost 4 bases, and 8 bases stayed unmatched. The CDR3 sequence: CASSFRPGQTYGYTF. In DNA form, the CDR3 reads TGTGCCAGCAGCTTCAGACCGGGACAGACCTATGGCTACACCTTC. Full variable domain (outside the CDR3, taken from reference TRBV7-2 and TRBJ1-2): GAGVSQSPSNKVTEKGKDVELRCDPISGHTALYWYRQSLGQGLEFLIYFQGNSAPDKSGLPSDRFSAERTGGSVSTLTIQRTQQEDSAVYLCASSFRPGQTYGYTFGSGTRLTVV.

The chain recombines TRBV11-3 with TRBJ2-1; TRBD2 matches at 11 bases. V was pared by 4 bases and J by 0 bases, with 8 bases of the junction left unmatched. There are 18 residues in the CDR3. Germline loops: CDR1 SGHNT, CDR2 YENEEA. The chain's CDR3 is CASSSAGTSGSSYNEQFF. The CDR3, as DNA: TGTGCCAGCAGCTCCGCCGGGACTAGCGGTAGCTCCTACAATGAGCAGTTCTTC.